These T cell receptor beta chains were read from a single sample in a study of blood T cell repertoires in COVID-19. The repertoire was sequenced with immunoSEQ multiplex PCR; TCRdb's copy has only in-frame clones and lacks some. The sample consists of around 100,000 clones, roughly 80% of them appearing once. Sequences were obtained from peripheral blood. The origin of the receptors is a man aged 65-85 years with acute or convalescent COVID-19. Each CDR3 is given with its conserved first and last residue. A D gene is named only where the DNA matches it firmly. The listing skips clone size in some rows; elsewhere it reads once, few, many or a size class.

D gene,clone size,J gene,V gene,CDR3 protein,CDR3 DNA
.,few,TRBJ2-2,TRBV5-1,CASSLGLADTGELFF,TGCGCCAGCAGCTTGGGTCTAGCTGACACCGGGGAGCTGTTTTTT
TRBD1,.,TRBJ1-2,TRBV5-1,CASSDAPGQGTTF,TGCGCCAGCAGCGATGCTCCGGGACAGGGTACCACCTTC
TRBD1,.,TRBJ1-1,TRBV5-4,CASRRDRGNTEAFF,TGTGCCAGCAGACGAGACAGGGGGAACACTGAAGCTTTCTTT
.,.,TRBJ1-5,TRBV30,CAWSVGSNQPQHF,TGTGCCTGGAGTGTCGGGTCAAATCAGCCCCAGCATTTT
.,.,TRBJ1-2,TRBV28,CASSLWGTKGYGYTF,TGTGCCAGCAGTTTGTGGGGGACAAAGGGGTATGGCTACACCTTC
TRBD1,.,TRBJ1-3,TRBV3-1/TRBV3-2,CASSQSKGAQYF,TGTGCCAGCAGCCAATCAAAGGGGGCTCAATATTTT
.,.,TRBJ2-3,TRBV6-6,CASSYSGASTDTQYF,TGTGCCAGCAGTTACTCGGGAGCTAGCACAGATACGCAGTATTTT
.,once,TRBJ1-6,TRBV5-1,CASSLEVLNSPLHF,TGCGCCAGCAGCTTGGAAGTACTTAATTCACCCCTCCACTTT
.,.,TRBJ1-6,TRBV5-1,CASSLEGSYNSPLHF,TGCGCCAGCAGCTTGGAGGGGTCCTATAATTCACCCCTCCACTTT
.,.,TRBJ2-2,TRBV9,CASRSVGGTGELFF,TGTGCCAGCAGGTCCGTGGGAGGCACCGGGGAGCTGTTTTTT
TRBD2,.,TRBJ2-1,TRBV24-1,CATSLPSGIHEQFF,TGTGCCACCAGTCTGCCTAGCGGGATCCATGAGCAGTTCTTC
TRBD1,once,TRBJ1-6,TRBV29-1,CSVPGTGNSPLHF,TGCAGCGTTCCCGGGACAGGCAATTCACCCCTCCACTTT
.,.,TRBJ2-3,TRBV7-2,CASSSRGARGDTQYF,TGTGCCAGCAGCTCTCGGGGGGCCCGGGGAGATACGCAGTATTTT
TRBD1,.,TRBJ2-3,TRBV5-1,CASSGRDRADTQYF,TGCGCCAGCAGCGGCCGGGACAGGGCAGATACGCAGTATTTT
TRBD1,.,TRBJ1-2,TRBV3-1/TRBV3-2,CASSNRGAAGYTF,TGTGCCAGCAGCAACAGGGGCGCGGCCGGCTACACCTTC
.,.,TRBJ2-7,TRBV15,CATSRAGSYEQYF,TGTGCCACCAGCAGAGCAGGGTCCTACGAGCAGTACTTC
TRBD1,.,TRBJ1-4,TRBV10-3,CATRRGTGDEKLFF,TGTGCCACCAGAAGAGGGACAGGGGATGAAAAACTGTTTTTT
.,.,TRBJ2-3,TRBV28,CASSTGSPDTQYF,TGTGCCAGCAGCACAGGGTCTCCAGATACGCAGTATTTT
TRBD2,.,TRBJ2-1,TRBV10-3,CAISEPGLASEQFF,TGTGCCATCAGTGAACCGGGACTAGCATCTGAGCAGTTCTTC
.,.,TRBJ1-5,TRBV30,CAWSKGDYPFQPQHF,TGTGCCTGGAGTAAAGGGGATTACCCCTTCCAGCCCCAGCATTTT
TRBD1,.,TRBJ1-1,TRBV2,CAGRQGSFTEAFF,TGTGCCGGCCGACAGGGGAGTTTCACTGAAGCTTTCTTT
.,.,TRBJ1-1,TRBV18,CASSRVHGDTEAFF,TGTGCCAGCTCTCGGGTTCACGGGGACACTGAAGCTTTCTTT
.,.,TRBJ1-5,TRBV6-5,CASKRPGNNQPQHF,TGTGCCAGCAAAAGGCCAGGTAATAATCAGCCCCAGCATTTT
TRBD1,.,TRBJ2-3,TRBV7-3,CASSRSGTGSPDTQYF,TGTGCCAGCAGCCGATCCGGGACAGGGTCCCCAGATACGCAGTATTTT
TRBD2,.,TRBJ2-7,TRBV5-1,CASSPSGSLTYEQYF,TGCGCCAGCAGCCCTAGCGGGAGCCTTACCTACGAGCAGTACTTC
.,.,TRBJ1-4,TRBV5-1,CASSLSGTGEKLFF,TGCGCCAGCAGCCTGTCCGGGACTGGTGAAAAACTGTTTTTT
TRBD1,.,TRBJ2-7,TRBV18,CASSPRQGYSYEQYF,TGTGCCAGCTCACCCAGACAGGGGTACTCCTACGAGCAGTACTTC
.,.,TRBJ1-1,TRBV18,CASSPPSRDTEAFF,TGTGCCAGCTCACCACCAAGCAGGGACACTGAAGCTTTCTTT
.,.,TRBJ2-7,TRBV6-6,CASSTPGGEQYF,TGTGCCAGCAGTACCCCAGGTGGGGAGCAGTACTTC
.,.,TRBJ2-5,TRBV28,CASSPGTQYF,TGTGCCAGCAGCCCCGGGACCCAGTACTTC
.,.,TRBJ1-5,TRBV28,CASSLRSSAGRNQPQHF,TGTGCCAGCAGTTTACGTTCGTCGGCAGGTAGAAATCAGCCCCAGCATTTT